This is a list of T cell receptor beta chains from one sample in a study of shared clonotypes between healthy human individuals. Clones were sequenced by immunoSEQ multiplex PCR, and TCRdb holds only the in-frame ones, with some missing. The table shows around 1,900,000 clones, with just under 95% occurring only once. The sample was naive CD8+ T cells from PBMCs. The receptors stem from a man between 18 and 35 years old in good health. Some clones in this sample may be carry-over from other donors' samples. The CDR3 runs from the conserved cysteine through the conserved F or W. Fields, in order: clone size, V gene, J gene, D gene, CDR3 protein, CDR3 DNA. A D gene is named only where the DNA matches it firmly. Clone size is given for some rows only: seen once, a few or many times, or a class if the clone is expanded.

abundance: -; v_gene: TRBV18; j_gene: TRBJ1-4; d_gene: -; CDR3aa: CASSPGGEKLFF; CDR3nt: TGTGCCAGCTCACCGGGGGGTGAAAAACTGTTTTTT
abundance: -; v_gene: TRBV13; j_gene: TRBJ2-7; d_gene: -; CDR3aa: CASSLGQSYEQYF; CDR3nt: TGTGCCAGCAGCTTAGGACAGAGCTACGAGCAGTACTTC
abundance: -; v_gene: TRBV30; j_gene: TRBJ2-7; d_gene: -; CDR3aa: CAWSVRDFAGYEQYF; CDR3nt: TGTGCCTGGAGTGTAAGAGACTTTGCGGGCTACGAGCAGTACTTC
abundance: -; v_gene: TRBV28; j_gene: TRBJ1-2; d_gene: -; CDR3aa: CASSLGVAYYGYTF; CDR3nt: TGTGCCAGCAGTTTAGGGGTAGCCTACTATGGCTACACCTTC
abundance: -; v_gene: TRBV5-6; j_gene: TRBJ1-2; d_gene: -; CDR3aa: CASSFRDDSSRAYGYTF; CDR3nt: TGTGCCAGCAGCTTTCGGGACGACAGCAGTAGGGCCTATGGCTACACCTTC
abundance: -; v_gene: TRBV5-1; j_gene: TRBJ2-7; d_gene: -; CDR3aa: CASSLDDGSSYEQYF; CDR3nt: TGCGCCAGCAGCTTGGATGACGGGAGCTCCTACGAGCAGTACTTC
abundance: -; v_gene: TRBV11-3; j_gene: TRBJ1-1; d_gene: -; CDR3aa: CASSLRVNTEAFF; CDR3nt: TGTGCCAGCAGCTTAAGGGTGAACACTGAAGCTTTCTTT
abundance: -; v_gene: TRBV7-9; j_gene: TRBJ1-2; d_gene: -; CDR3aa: CASTPRSYGYTF; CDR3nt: TGTGCCAGCACCCCGCGGAGCTATGGCTACACCTTC
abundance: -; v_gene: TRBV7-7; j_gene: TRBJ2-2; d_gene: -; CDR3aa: CASSFKGAHDTGELFF; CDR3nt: TGTGCCAGCAGCTTCAAAGGGGCGCATGACACCGGGGAGCTGTTTTTT
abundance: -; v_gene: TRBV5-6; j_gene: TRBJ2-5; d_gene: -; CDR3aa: CASSLVQEEETQYF; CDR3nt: TGTGCCAGCAGCTTGGTACAGGAGGAAGAGACCCAGTACTTC
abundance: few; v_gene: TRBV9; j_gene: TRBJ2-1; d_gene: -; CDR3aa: CASSALLASEQFF; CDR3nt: TGTGCCAGCAGCGCCCTTTTGGCTTCTGAGCAGTTCTTC
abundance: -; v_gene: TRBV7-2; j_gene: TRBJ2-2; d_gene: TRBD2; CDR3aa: CASSWGLAGELFF; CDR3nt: TGTGCCAGCAGCTGGGGACTAGCCGGGGAGCTGTTTTTT
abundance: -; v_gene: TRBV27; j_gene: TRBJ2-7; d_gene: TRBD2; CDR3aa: CASSLSLRTSYVYEQYF; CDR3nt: TGTGCCAGCAGTTTATCCCTCCGGACTAGCTACGTATACGAGCAGTACTTC
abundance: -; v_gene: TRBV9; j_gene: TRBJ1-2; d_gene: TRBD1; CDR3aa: CASSVGDRPTAGYTF; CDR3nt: TGTGCCAGCAGCGTGGGGGACAGGCCGACCGCTGGCTACACCTTC
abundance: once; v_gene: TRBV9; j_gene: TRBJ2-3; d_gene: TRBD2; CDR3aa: CASSGVLAGAPPGDTQYF; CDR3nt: TGTGCCAGCAGCGGGGTACTAGCGGGAGCTCCCCCCGGGGATACGCAGTATTTT
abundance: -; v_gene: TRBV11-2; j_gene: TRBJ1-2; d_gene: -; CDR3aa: CASSPLTANYGYTF; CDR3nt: TGTGCCAGCAGCCCCCTTACAGCTAACTATGGCTACACCTTC
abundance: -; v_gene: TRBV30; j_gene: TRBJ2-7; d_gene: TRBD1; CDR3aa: CAWGRGRGYEQYF; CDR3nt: TGTGCCTGGGGACGTGGCAGGGGGTACGAGCAGTACTTC
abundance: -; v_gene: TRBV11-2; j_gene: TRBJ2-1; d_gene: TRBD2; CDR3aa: CASSSIPTSGRTDEQFF; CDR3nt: TGTGCCAGCAGCTCGATTCCTACTAGCGGGAGGACTGATGAGCAGTTCTTC
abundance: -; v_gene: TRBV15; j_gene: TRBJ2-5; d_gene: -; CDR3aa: CATSRDRGVGETQYF; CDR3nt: TGTGCCACCAGCAGAGATCGTGGGGTAGGAGAGACCCAGTACTTC
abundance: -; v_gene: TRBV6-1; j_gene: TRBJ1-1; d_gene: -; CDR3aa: CASSSTGKWTEAFF; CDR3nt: TGTGCCAGCAGTTCCACAGGGAAATGGACTGAAGCTTTCTTT
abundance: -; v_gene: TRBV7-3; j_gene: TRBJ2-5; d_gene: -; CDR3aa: CASSLAGTAQETQYF; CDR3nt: TGTGCCAGCAGCCTAGCCGGGACGGCCCAAGAGACCCAGTACTTC
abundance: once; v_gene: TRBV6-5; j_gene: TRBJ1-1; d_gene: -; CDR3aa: CASSYKTPNTEAFF; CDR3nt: TGTGCCAGCAGTTACAAGACACCGAACACTGAAGCTTTCTTT
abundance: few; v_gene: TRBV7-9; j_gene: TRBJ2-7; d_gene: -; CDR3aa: CASSSSSTYEQYF; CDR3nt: TGTGCCAGCAGCTCTTCTAGCACCTACGAGCAGTACTTC